Listed below are T cell receptor beta chains from one sample, sequenced in a study of cytomegalovirus exposure and HLA in healthy donors. Clones were read by immunoSEQ multiplex PCR, and TCRdb kept only the in-frame ones, dropping some. The table lists about 130,000 clones, 60% to 85% of them singletons. Sequencing was performed on PBMCs. These receptors were taken from a female donor in good health and CMV-seronegative. The conserved cysteine and the conserved F or W are not part of the CDR3 here.

V: TRBV29-1
J: TRBJ1-1
CDR3: SVGGTEAF

V: TRBV13
J: TRBJ2-7
CDR3: ASSLGAGVYEQY

V: TRBV27
J: TRBJ2-3
CDR3: ASKRGGTDTQY

V: TRBV9
J: TRBJ1-2
CDR3: ASSPFTGDYGYT

V: TRBV2
J: TRBJ2-5
CDR3: AIGGESETQY

V: TRBV19
J: TRBJ2-2
CDR3: ASQNRGNKHTGELF

V: TRBV25-1
J: TRBJ2-5
CDR3: ASSDGGAGRSETQY

V: TRBV6-1
J: TRBJ1-2
CDR3: ASSESWGQKYGYT

V: TRBV6-1
J: TRBJ1-3
CDR3: ASSGEGGLGNTIY

V: TRBV18
J: TRBJ1-3
CDR3: ASSPQEGVLDTIY

V: TRBV30
J: TRBJ1-1
CDR3: AWSPKTGLNTEAF

V: TRBV4-1
J: TRBJ1-2
CDR3: ASSQVTETAYGYT